Listed below are T cell receptor beta chains from one sample, sequenced in a study of blood T cell repertoires in COVID-19. The table came from immunoSEQ multiplex PCR; TCRdb's copy has only in-frame clones and leaves some out. The table has 90,000 to 130,000 clones, 76% seen once. The sequenced material came from peripheral blood. Receptor source: an elderly woman with acute or convalescent COVID-19. Both conserved end residues are part of each CDR3. D genes are given only for firm matches. The size of a clone is reported for some rows only, either as once, few or many, or as a class for expanded clones.

v_call	j_call	d_call	clone_size	cdr3_aa	cdr3_nt
TRBV30	TRBJ2-3	NA	NA	CAWRDPGGTDTQYF	TGTGCCTGGAGAGACCCGGGGGGCACAGATACGCAGTATTTT
TRBV5-1	TRBJ2-1	TRBD1	NA	CASSRYTGTGGWDSYNEQFF	TGCGCCAGCAGTCGCTATACCGGGACAGGGGGTTGGGACTCCTACAATGAGCAGTTCTTC
TRBV28	TRBJ1-5	NA	NA	CASSLRNQPQHF	TGTGCCAGCAGTTTACGGAATCAGCCCCAGCATTTT
TRBV29-1	TRBJ1-1	TRBD1	once	CSADRGLNTEAFF	TGCAGCGCCGACAGGGGGTTGAACACTGAAGCTTTCTTT
TRBV30	TRBJ2-7	NA	NA	CAWSPARGHSYEQYF	TGTGCCTGGAGCCCAGCGCGGGGCCACTCCTACGAGCAGTACTTC
TRBV7-6	TRBJ2-5	NA	NA	CASSLAGRETQYF	TGTGCCAGCAGCTTAGCGGGGAGAGAGACCCAGTACTTC
TRBV7-2	TRBJ2-1	NA	few	CASSRSGYEQFF	TGTGCCAGCAGCCGAAGCGGATATGAGCAGTTCTTC
TRBV6-5	TRBJ2-2	TRBD1	NA	CATRPGTANTGELFF	TGTGCCACCCGACCCGGGACAGCGAACACCGGGGAGCTGTTTTTT
TRBV7-8	TRBJ1-4	TRBD1	NA	CASSLAGDRDEKLFF	TGTGCCAGCAGCTTAGCGGGGGACAGGGACGAAAAACTGTTTTTT
TRBV5-4	TRBJ2-2	TRBD2	NA	CASSVGLASTGELFF	TGTGCCAGCAGCGTTGGACTAGCAAGCACCGGGGAGCTGTTTTTT
TRBV30	TRBJ2-7	NA	NA	CAWSVASQQYF	TGTGCCTGGAGTGTGGCTAGCCAGCAGTACTTC
TRBV6-2/TRBV6-3	TRBJ2-1	TRBD2	NA	CASSRAGAGYEQFF	TGTGCCAGCAGTCGAGCGGGAGCGGGCTATGAGCAGTTCTTC
TRBV7-6	TRBJ2-1	TRBD2	few	CASSVSGGRYNEQFF	TGTGCCAGCAGCGTGAGCGGGGGGCGATACAATGAGCAGTTCTTC
TRBV6-5	TRBJ1-3	NA	NA	CASYPGGFSGNTIYF	TGTGCCAGTTACCCCGGGGGGTTCTCTGGAAACACCATATATTTT
TRBV5-1	TRBJ2-5	NA	NA	CASSSGETQYF	TGCGCCAGCAGCTCCGGGGAGACCCAGTACTTC
TRBV3-1/TRBV3-2	TRBJ2-5	NA	NA	CASSALQGFGETQYF	TGTGCCAGCAGCGCGCTACAGGGCTTTGGGGAGACCCAGTACTTC
TRBV4-1	TRBJ2-5	NA	NA	CASSQGRKGVETQYF	TGCGCCAGCAGCCAAGGTAGAAAAGGGGTGGAGACCCAGTACTTC
TRBV30	TRBJ1-1	NA	few	CAWSSPGTEAFF	TGTGCCTGGAGTTCTCCGGGCACTGAAGCTTTCTTT
TRBV7-9	TRBJ2-3	NA	NA	CASSAAGRGTDTQYF	TGTGCCAGCAGTGCGGCGGGTAGGGGCACAGATACGCAGTATTTT
TRBV5-5	TRBJ2-1	TRBD2	NA	CASSLWSSGRAWGNEQFF	TGTGCCAGCAGCTTGTGGTCTAGCGGGAGGGCCTGGGGGAATGAGCAGTTCTTC
TRBV5-1	TRBJ1-2	NA	NA	CASSPGTNYGYTF	TGCGCCAGCAGCCCCGGGACAAACTATGGCTACACCTTC
TRBV18	TRBJ2-1	NA	NA	CASSPGLPPNEQFF	TGTGCCAGCTCCCCAGGACTCCCTCCCAATGAGCAGTTCTTC
TRBV4-1	TRBJ2-2	NA	NA	CASSQGAVGTGELFF	TGCGCCAGCAGCCAAGGCGCGGTCGGCACCGGGGAGCTGTTTTTT
TRBV19	TRBJ1-2	NA	NA	CASSDDSTNYGYTF	TGTGCCAGTAGCGACGACAGTACTAACTATGGCTACACCTTC
TRBV12-3/TRBV12-4	TRBJ2-1	TRBD2	NA	CASKTSGGPGFF	TGTGCCAGCAAAACTAGCGGGGGGCCCGGTTTCTTC
TRBV5-8	TRBJ1-6	NA	once	CASSLEAGSGSPLHF	TGTGCCAGCAGCTTGGAAGCAGGAAGCGGTTCACCCCTCCACTTT
TRBV7-6	TRBJ2-2	TRBD1	NA	CASSLGTGGNTGELFF	TGTGCCAGCAGCTTAGGGACAGGGGGCAACACCGGGGAGCTGTTTTTT
TRBV3-1/TRBV3-2	TRBJ1-3	NA	NA	CASSPGLWGLSGNTIYF	TGTGCCAGCAGCCCAGGGCTTTGGGGTTTATCTGGAAACACCATATATTTT
TRBV5-1	TRBJ2-1	NA	NA	CASSLEGREVNEQFF	TGCGCCAGCAGCTTGGAGGGCAGGGAGGTCAATGAGCAGTTCTTC
TRBV4-2	TRBJ2-1	TRBD2	few	CGSGMGNEQFF	TGTGGTAGCGGGATGGGCAATGAGCAGTTCTTC
TRBV9	TRBJ1-4	NA	NA	CASSPGFFGEKLFF	TGTGCCAGCAGCCCCGGGTTCTTCGGGGAAAAACTGTTTTTT
TRBV5-1	TRBJ2-7	NA	NA	CASSRDRHYEQYF	TGCGCCAGCTCAAGAGACAGGCACTACGAGCAGTACTTC